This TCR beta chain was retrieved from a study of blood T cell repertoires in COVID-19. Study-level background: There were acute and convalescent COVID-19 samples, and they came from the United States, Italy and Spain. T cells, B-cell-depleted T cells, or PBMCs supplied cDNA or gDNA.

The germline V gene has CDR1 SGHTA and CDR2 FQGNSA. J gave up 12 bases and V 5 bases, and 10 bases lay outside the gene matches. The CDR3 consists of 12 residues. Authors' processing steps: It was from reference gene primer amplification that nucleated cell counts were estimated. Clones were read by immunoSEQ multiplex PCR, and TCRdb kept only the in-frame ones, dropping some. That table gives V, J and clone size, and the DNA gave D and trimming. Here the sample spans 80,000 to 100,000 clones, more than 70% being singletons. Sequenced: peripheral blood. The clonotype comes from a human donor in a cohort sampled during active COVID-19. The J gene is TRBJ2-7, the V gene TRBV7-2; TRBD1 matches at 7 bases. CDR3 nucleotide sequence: TGTGCCAGCAGCCCCAACCGACAGGGACGGTACTTC. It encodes CASSPNRQGRYF.